One and the same sample provided the 27 T cell receptor beta chains below, sequenced in a study of blood T cell repertoires in COVID-19. This table comes from immunoSEQ multiplex PCR, and its TCRdb copy is limited to in-frame clones, with some not included. The sample lists about 410,000 clones; just over 85% were seen once. What was sequenced was peripheral blood. These receptors came from a woman younger than 45 with active or convalescent COVID-19.

V and J are TRBV7-8 and TRBJ1-6; no clear D gene. CDR1 and CDR2 (germline): SGHVS, FQNEAQ. V was clipped by 4 bases and J by 2 bases, with 3 bases between them. The CDR3 sequence is 13 residues long. CDR3 amino acids: CASSSTYNSPLHF. CDR3 coding DNA: TGTGCCAGCAGCTCTACCTATAATTCACCCCTCCACTTT. The full variable domain, in which reference TRBV7-8 and TRBJ1-6 provide the parts outside the CDR3, is GAGVSQSPRYKVAKRGQDVALRCDPISGHVSLFWYQQALGQGPEFLTYFQNEAQLDKSGLPSDRFFAERPEGSVSTLKIQRTQQEDSAVYLCASSSTYNSPLHFGNGTRLTVT.

The CDR3 nucleotides are TGTGCCAGCAGCTTGGAGGCGCTCACAGATACGCAGTATTTT. This encodes CASSLEALTDTQYF. This chain links TRBV11-2 with TRBJ2-3; possible D gene TRBD2, 5 bases. Trimming took off 3 bases at V and 2 bases at J, with 9 bases between the two ends. Germline CDR1 reads SGHAT; CDR2 reads FQNNGV. The length of the CDR3 is 14 residues.

CDR3 nucleotide sequence: TGTGCCAGCAGCGGGGGGACAGGGGCAACTGAAGCTTTCTTT. This gives the protein CASSGGTGATEAFF. The rearrangement joins TRBV11-1 to TRBJ1-1; the match to TRBD1 covers 10 bases. The CDR3 contains 14 residues. Trimming at V came to 5 bases and at J to 5 bases, leaving 5 bases not matched to a gene. Germline V gives CDR1 SGHAT, CDR2 FQDESV (reference sequence).

This chain connects TRBV6-5 to TRBJ2-7, with D possibly TRBD1 on 5 matching bases. Trimming cost V 6 bases and J 2 bases, with 11 bases left between them. CDR1 MNHEY and CDR2 SVGAGI come from the germline V gene. CDR3 length: 13 residues. The CDR3: CASRETVPYEQYF. The CDR3 coding sequence is TGTGCCAGCAGAGAGACAGTCCCCTACGAGCAGTACTTC.

CDR3 bases: TGTGCCAGCTCGACGACAGGGAACAGCAATCAGCCCCAGCATTTT. Translation: CASSTTGNSNQPQHF. The rearrangement joins TRBV18 to TRBJ1-5; 7 bases agree with TRBD1. Losses at the gene ends were 6 bases for V and 1 base for J; bases not matched to a gene: 6. CDR1 KGHSH and CDR2 LQKENI come from the germline V gene. The CDR3 spans 15 residues.

The chain carries TRBV13 and TRBJ2-3; 12 nucleotides line up with TRBD2. Germline CDR1 is PRHDT and CDR2 is FYEKMQ (reference sequence). This CDR3 has 16 amino acids. With 1 base clipped from V and 7 bases from J, the junction kept 6 bases outside the gene matches. The CDR3 bases are TGTGCCAGCAGCTTAGCGGCTAGCGGGGGGGCATATACGCAGTATTTT. Protein product: CASSLAASGGAYTQYF.

The chain couples TRBV29-1 to TRBJ2-2, with 7 bases identical to TRBD1. After removal of 6 bases from V and 8 bases from J, the junction contained 9 bases not matched to a gene. This CDR3 is 13 amino acids long. Germline-derived CDR1 and CDR2 are SQVTM and ANQGSEA. The CDR3 here is CSVQTGFSGELFF. The CDR3 coding sequence is TGCAGCGTCCAGACAGGGTTCTCGGGGGAGCTGTTTTTT.

V usage is TRBV4-1 and J usage is TRBJ1-1, with 7 bases that match TRBD1. Germline V lookup: CDR1 MGHRA, CDR2 YSYEKL. The CDR3 covers 14 residues. Losses at the gene ends were 6 bases for V and 4 bases for J; bases not matched to a gene: 8. Written as DNA, the CDR3 is TGCGCCAGCAGGGATGCCAGGGGGACCACTGAAGCTTTCTTT. This gives the protein CASRDARGTTEAFF.

V usage is TRBV2 and J usage is TRBJ2-3, with D possibly TRBD1 on 5 matching bases. The germline CDR1 and CDR2 sequences are SNHLY and FYNNEI. V was clipped by 3 bases and J by 5 bases, with 9 bases between them. CDR3 length: 13 amino acids. CDR3 sequence: CASSDGAQDTQYF. The CDR3, as DNA: TGTGCCAGCAGTGATGGGGCCCAAGATACGCAGTATTTT. Supplemented by reference TRBV2 and TRBJ2-3, the full variable domain reads EPEVTQTPSHQVTQMGQEVILRCVPISNHLYFYWYRQILGQKVEFLVSFYNNEISEKSEIFDDQFSVERPDGSNFTLKIRSTKLEDSAMYFCASSDGAQDTQYFGPGTRLTVL.

The rearrangement joins TRBV27 to TRBJ2-7; maybe TRBD2 (5 bases). CDR1 MNHEY and CDR2 SMNVEV come from the germline V gene (reference sequence). Trimming left V 5 bases short and J 1 base short, with 15 bases between. CDR3 length equals 15 residues. Here the CDR3 DNA reads TGTGCCAGCAGTCCGAGCGGAGGAATATCCTACGAGCAGTACTTC. Its protein is CASSPSGGISYEQYF.

A single count supports this clone. The J gene is TRBJ2-1, the V gene TRBV29-1, with TRBD2 matching over 16 bases. The CDR3 covers 15 residues. V was clipped by 6 bases and J by 6 bases; unmatched bases: 5. The germline V gene encodes CDR1 SQVTM and CDR2 ANQGSEA. The CDR3 reads CSVQGLAGGVNEQFF. The CDR3 DNA reads as TGCAGCGTCCAGGGACTAGCGGGAGGGGTCAATGAGCAGTTCTTC.

The gene calls are TRBV20-1 and TRBJ1-1; D remains unclear. Germline loops: CDR1 DFQATT, CDR2 SNEGSKA (reference sequence). Trimming removed 5 bases at V and 5 bases at J, with 6 bases between. The CDR3 length is 10 residues. The CDR3, as DNA: TGCAGTGCTTTGGAGACTGAAGCTTTCTTT. Translated, it gives CSALETEAFF.

The chain couples TRBV10-2 to TRBJ1-2, with 10 bases identical to TRBD1. The CDR3 spans 15 residues. Germline V gene data show CDR1 as WSHSY and CDR2 as SAAADI. V trimming: 1 base; J trimming: 7 bases; junction bases outside the gene matches: 6. The CDR3 sequence: CASSELQGQGFGYTF. DNA for the CDR3: TGCGCCAGCAGTGAGTTGCAGGGACAGGGGTTTGGCTACACCTTC.

The CDR3 is CASSLGNRDRNQPQHF. Here the CDR3 DNA reads TGTGCCAGCAGCTTGGGGAACAGGGACCGTAATCAGCCCCAGCATTTT. This chain joins TRBV5-8 and TRBJ1-5, with D possibly being TRBD1 (6 bases). CDR1 and CDR2 from the germline V gene are SGHTS and YDEGEE. The CDR3 has 16 residues. V lost 0 bases and J lost 4, with 14 bases in between.

The chain uses TRBV5-4 and TRBJ2-1; 7 bases are a match to TRBD2. Looked up from germline, CDR1 is SGHNT and CDR2 is YYREEE (reference sequence). There are 15 residues in the CDR3. Losses at the gene ends were 4 bases for V and 6 bases for J; bases not matched to a gene: 10. The DNA of the CDR3 is TGTGCCAGCAGCCCCGAATGGACTAGAACCAATGAGCAGTTCTTC. It translates to CASSPEWTRTNEQFF. The variable domain in full, completed from reference TRBV5-4 and TRBJ2-1, reads ETGVTQSPTHLIKTRGQQVTLRCSSQSGHNTVSWYQQALGQGPQFIFQYYREEENGRGNFPPRFSGLQFPNYSSELNVNALELDDSALYLCASSPEWTRTNEQFFGPGTRLTVL.

The chain has TRBV7-8 and TRBJ1-1, with a weak D call TRBD1 (6 bases). CDR1 SGHVS and CDR2 FQNEAQ come from the germline V gene. The CDR3 is made up of 17 amino acids. V lost 1 base to trimming and J lost 2 bases, with 17 bases between them. CDR3 sequence (DNA): TGTGCCAGCAGCTTAGAGAGGGGGGGACTTGTAAACACTGAAGCTTTCTTT. Residues: CASSLERGGLVNTEAFF.

The V call is TRBV27, the J call TRBJ2-7; 12 nucleotides match TRBD2. Germline V CDR1 and CDR2: MNHEY, SMNVEV (reference sequence). The V and J ends lost 5 bases and 5 bases, in that order; junction bases with no gene match: 7. The CDR3 sequence is 15 residues long. The chain's CDR3 is CASSRASGRADEQYF. CDR3 DNA sequence: TGTGCCAGCAGTCGCGCTAGCGGGAGGGCCGACGAGCAGTACTTC.

This clone was seen a single time. The sample has other DNA sequences that encode this CDR3 too. The chain is built from TRBV18 and TRBJ1-2; 8 bases agree with TRBD1. This CDR3 is 13 amino acids long. Germline V gene data show CDR1 as KGHSH and CDR2 as LQKENI. Trimming removed 3 bases from V and 3 bases from J; junction bases left unmatched: 0. CDR3 nucleotides: TGTGCCAGCTCACCGACAGGGGACTATGGCTACACCTTC. As protein: CASSPTGDYGYTF.

The gene calls are TRBV2 and TRBJ1-2, with a weak D call TRBD1 (6 bases). This CDR3 contains 16 residues. V was clipped by 6 bases and J by 0 bases, with 17 bases between them. Germline lookup yields CDR1 SNHLY and CDR2 FYNNEI. The CDR3 loop is CASRGFLDSPNYGYTF. In DNA form, the CDR3 reads TGTGCCAGCAGGGGCTTCTTGGACAGTCCTAACTATGGCTACACCTTC.

The chain couples TRBV6-6 to TRBJ2-1; 12 positions agree with TRBD2. The CDR3 has 20 residues. Trimming at V came to 5 bases and at J to 3 bases, leaving 17 bases not matched to a gene. Germline assignment: CDR1 MNHNY and CDR2 SVGAGI (reference sequence). CDR3 nucleotide sequence: TGTGCCAGCAGTCCCGACCCTCCTAGCGGGGGGGCTTATCTCTACAATGAGCAGTTCTTC. Translated: CASSPDPPSGGAYLYNEQFF.

The CDR3 DNA sequence: TGTGCCAGCAGTTACTCCCCCACAGGCCGGGGGGAGCAGTACTTC. Residues: CASSYSPTGRGEQYF. The rearrangement joins TRBV6-5 to TRBJ2-7; the D gene is possibly TRBD2 (6 bases). CDR3 length equals 15 residues. Between the trimmed V and J ends, which lost 0 bases and 7 bases, there was a span of 16 bases. Germline CDR1 and CDR2: MNHEY and SVGAGI.

A single count supports this clone. The V gene is TRBV5-6, the J gene TRBJ2-7; TRBD1 matches at 7 bases. The V segment lost 4 bases and the J segment 3 bases; nucleotides outside the gene matches: 7. The CDR3 has 14 amino acids. Germline CDR1 is SGHDT and CDR2 is YYEEEE. The CDR3 sequence is CASSTPGQLYEQYF. The CDR3 DNA sequence: TGTGCCAGCAGCACCCCGGGACAGCTCTACGAGCAGTACTTC.

This clone appeared once. This chain links TRBV5-1 with TRBJ2-7, with 9 bases matching TRBD2. CDR3 size: 16 residues. The V and J ends lost 2 bases and 7 bases, in that order; junction bases with no gene match: 13. Looked up from germline, CDR1 is SGHRS and CDR2 is YFSETQ. The CDR3 loop is CASSFDSGRVVGEQYF. In nucleotides, the CDR3 is TGCGCCAGCAGCTTCGATAGCGGGAGAGTGGTAGGGGAGCAGTACTTC.

This chain joins TRBV12-3 or TRBV12-4 and TRBJ1-1, with D unclear. V was clipped by 3 bases and J by 5 bases, with 10 bases between them. This CDR3 region has 13 residues. The CDR3 region has the DNA TGTGCCAGCAGTTTGGGCGGGAGGACTGAAGCTTTCTTT. Protein product: CASSLGGRTEAFF.

The chain joins TRBV25-1 to TRBJ1-6; 7 positions match TRBD1. CDR3 length equals 13 residues. The V segment lost 10 bases and the J segment 5 bases; nucleotides outside the gene matches: 5. Germline CDR1 is MGHDK and CDR2 is SYGVNS. CDR3 region: CATRQGHNSPLHF. DNA for the CDR3: TGTGCCACTAGACAGGGCCATAATTCACCCCTCCACTTT.

V usage is TRBV6-5 and J usage is TRBJ2-3; D is possibly TRBD1 (6 bases). From germline, CDR1 is MNHEY and CDR2 SVGAGI. The V end lost 5 bases, the J end lost 1 base, and 13 bases lay between the germline ends. CDR3 length: 15 amino acids. The CDR3 loop is CASSIDRYGTDTQYF. DNA of the CDR3: TGTGCCAGCAGTATCGACAGGTATGGCACAGATACGCAGTATTTT.

The rearrangement joins TRBV7-6 to TRBJ2-1; TRBD2 is a possible D gene (7 bases). The CDR3 sequence is 17 residues long. V was shortened by 0 bases and J by 4 bases, with 16 bases between the two germline ends. CDR1 SGHVS and CDR2 FNYEAQ come from the germline V gene. CDR3 in amino acids: CASSLASWGGGYNEQFF. DNA of the CDR3: TGTGCCAGCAGCTTAGCGTCTTGGGGGGGCGGGTACAATGAGCAGTTCTTC.